This is a list of T cell receptor beta chains from one sample in a study of T cell repertoires in ileal Crohn's disease. TCRdb keeps only in-frame clones here, not all; method: immunoSEQ multiplex PCR. Of some 3,000 clones listed, 80% to 95% were seen once; the top ten hold more than 2%. The sequencing input was CD4+ T cells sorted from the ileum. The receptors here all came from an adult with Crohn's disease. The CDR3 runs from the conserved cysteine through the conserved F or W. A D gene is named only where the DNA matches it firmly. Expanded clones are given a class, and other clones once, few, many or no size at all.

D gene,clone size,V gene,J gene,CDR3 DNA,CDR3 protein
-,-,TRBV9,TRBJ1-1,TGTGCCAGCAGCGCCGAGATGAACACTGAAGCTTTCTTT,CASSAEMNTEAFF
-,-,TRBV5-4,TRBJ2-7,TGTGCCAGCAGCTCCCGACAGCGCGTCAACGAGCAGTACTTC,CASSSRQRVNEQYF
-,-,TRBV19,TRBJ2-3,TGTGCCAGTAGTATAGACAGGGCAGCAACAGATACGCAGTATTTT,CASSIDRAATDTQYF
TRBD1,-,TRBV4-2,TRBJ2-1,TGTGCCAGCAGCCAAAGGACAGGGTGGTACAATGAGCAGTTCTTC,CASSQRTGWYNEQFF
TRBD1,-,TRBV19,TRBJ2-7,TGTGCCAGTAGTAACCAGGGGGCAAGGCACGAGCAGTACTTC,CASSNQGARHEQYF
-,-,TRBV7-2,TRBJ1-3,TGTGCCAGCAGCTTAGAGGCAGGGAACACCATATATTTT,CASSLEAGNTIYF
TRBD1,once,TRBV5-4,TRBJ2-7,TGTGCCAGCAGCCCTGGACAGGGAGCCTACGAGCAGTACTTC,CASSPGQGAYEQYF
-,-,TRBV9,TRBJ1-1,TGTGCCAGCTCTCTGGTAGGGGCGAACACTGAAGCTTTCTTT,CASSLVGANTEAFF
-,-,TRBV6-5,TRBJ1-1,TGTGCCAGCAGTTACTCGAGGTCGGTGGGGGGGGCTTTCTTT,CASSYSRSVGGAFF
TRBD2,-,TRBV9,TRBJ2-1,TGTGCCAGCAGCCCCGGGGGGGCGACAGACAATGAGCAGTTCTTC,CASSPGGATDNEQFF
TRBD2,-,TRBV2,TRBJ2-7,TGTGCCAGCAGCAAACAACTAGCGGACTACGAGCAGTACTTC,CASSKQLADYEQYF
-,-,TRBV30,TRBJ2-7,TGTGCCTGGAGTACAGGGGAGGTAATCGGGGAGCAGTACTTC,CAWSTGEVIGEQYF
TRBD1,-,TRBV6-6,TRBJ1-2,TGTGCCAGCAGGGAAGACAGGGGTGGCTACACCTTC,CASREDRGGYTF
-,few,TRBV10-3,TRBJ1-1,TGTGCCATCAGTGGGGGAGCAGAGGATGAAGCTTTCTTT,CAISGGAEDEAFF
-,-,TRBV28,TRBJ1-2,TGTGCCAGCAGTTTAACGGGCAGGGGTGGCTACACCTTC,CASSLTGRGGYTF
TRBD1,-,TRBV19,TRBJ2-6,TGTGCCAGTAGTATAGCGACAGGGGGAATGGTGGTGACTGGGGCCAACGTCCTGACTTTC,CASSIATGGMVVTGANVLTF
-,-,TRBV7-2,TRBJ2-5,TGTGCCAGCAGCTTATCTCGGGGGGCGGAGACCCAGTACTTC,CASSLSRGAETQYF
-,-,TRBV2,TRBJ1-5,TGTGCCAGCAGTCTACAGAGAACTGGTAGCAATCAGCCCCAGCATTTT,CASSLQRTGSNQPQHF
-,-,TRBV28,TRBJ1-1,TGTGCCAGCACTTTGAGCGCCAACACTGAAGCTTTCTTT,CASTLSANTEAFF
-,-,TRBV25-1,TRBJ1-2,TGTGCCAGCAGTGAAGGGGGCCAGGTCAACTATGGCTACACCTTC,CASSEGGQVNYGYTF
TRBD1,-,TRBV19,TRBJ2-7,TGTGCCAGTAGAGCCGGGACAGGGGGCTCCTACGAGCAGTACTTC,CASRAGTGGSYEQYF
TRBD1,-,TRBV28,TRBJ2-5,TGTGCCAGCAGCCGCCGACAGGGGCCTCAAGAGACCCAGTACTTC,CASSRRQGPQETQYF
-,-,TRBV28,TRBJ1-1,TGTGCCAGTTCCTCGGGGGACACTGAAGCTTTCTTT,CASSSGDTEAFF
TRBD2,-,TRBV5-4,TRBJ2-2,TGTGCCAGCAGCTTGGGGTTAACTAGCGGGTATTCGACCGGGGAGCTGTTTTTT,CASSLGLTSGYSTGELFF
TRBD2,-,TRBV11-2,TRBJ2-3,TGTGCCAGCAGCCGGGGGACTAGCGGCCTGGATACGCAGTATTTT,CASSRGTSGLDTQYF
-,-,TRBV7-3,TRBJ2-7,TGTGCCAGCAGCTTAGGGCAGGGGAGAGTCTACGAGCAGTACTTC,CASSLGQGRVYEQYF
-,-,TRBV7-2,TRBJ1-5,TGTGCCAGCAGCTCCAGCCCAGGGGACCAGCCCCAGCATTTT,CASSSSPGDQPQHF
TRBD1,-,TRBV10-3,TRBJ2-7,TGTGCCATCAGTGAGTCAGGGGGCGATTACGAGCAGTACTTC,CAISESGGDYEQYF
TRBD1,-,TRBV30,TRBJ1-4,TGTGCCTGGAGTGTCAAGGACAGGGCTAGCGCTAATGAAAAACTGTTTTTT,CAWSVKDRASANEKLFF
-,-,TRBV28,TRBJ1-3,TGTGCCAGCTACTCGGGGACTGCTGGAAACACCATATATTTT,CASYSGTAGNTIYF
-,-,TRBV5-1,TRBJ2-3,TGCGCCAGCAGCTTGGAGCTAACAGATACGCAGTATTTT,CASSLELTDTQYF
-,-,TRBV19,TRBJ2-7,TGTGCCAGTAGCACTTTCGGGTACGAGCAGTACTTC,CASSTFGYEQYF
-,once,TRBV7-2,TRBJ2-3,TGTGCCAGCAGTCCAGCGCGAGATACGCAGTATTTT,CASSPARDTQYF
-,-,TRBV18,TRBJ2-7,TGTGCCAGCTCACCGGCGGGTGGATCCTACGAGCAGTACTTC,CASSPAGGSYEQYF